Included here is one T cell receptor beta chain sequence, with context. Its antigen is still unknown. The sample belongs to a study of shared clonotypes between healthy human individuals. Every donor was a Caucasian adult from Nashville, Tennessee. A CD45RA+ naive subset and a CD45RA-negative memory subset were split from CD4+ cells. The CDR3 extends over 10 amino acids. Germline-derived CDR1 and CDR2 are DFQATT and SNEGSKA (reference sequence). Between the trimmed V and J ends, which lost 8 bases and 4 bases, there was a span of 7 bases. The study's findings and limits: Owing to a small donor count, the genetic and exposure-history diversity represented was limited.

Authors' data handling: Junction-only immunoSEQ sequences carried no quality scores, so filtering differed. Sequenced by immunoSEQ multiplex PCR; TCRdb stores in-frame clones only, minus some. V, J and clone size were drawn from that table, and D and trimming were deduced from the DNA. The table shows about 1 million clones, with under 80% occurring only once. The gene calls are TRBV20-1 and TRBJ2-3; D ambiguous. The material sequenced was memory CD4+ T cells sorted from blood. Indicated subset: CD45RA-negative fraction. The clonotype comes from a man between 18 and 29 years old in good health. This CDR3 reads CSTSPDTQYF. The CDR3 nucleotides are TGCAGTACTTCCCCAGATACGCAGTATTTT.